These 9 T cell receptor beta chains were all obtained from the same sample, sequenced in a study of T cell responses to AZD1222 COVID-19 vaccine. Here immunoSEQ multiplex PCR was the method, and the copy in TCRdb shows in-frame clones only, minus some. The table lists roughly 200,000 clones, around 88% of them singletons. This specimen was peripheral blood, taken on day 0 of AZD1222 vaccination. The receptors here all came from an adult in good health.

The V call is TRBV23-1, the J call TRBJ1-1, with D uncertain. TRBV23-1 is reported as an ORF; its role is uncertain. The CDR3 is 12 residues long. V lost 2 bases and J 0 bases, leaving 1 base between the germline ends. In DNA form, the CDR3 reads TGCGCCAGCAGTCAAATGAACACTGAAGCTTTCTTT. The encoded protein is CASSQMNTEAFF.

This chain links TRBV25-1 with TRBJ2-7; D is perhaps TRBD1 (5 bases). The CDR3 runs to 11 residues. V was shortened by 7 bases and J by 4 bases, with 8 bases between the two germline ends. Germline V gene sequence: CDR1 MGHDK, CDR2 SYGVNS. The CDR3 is CASTQGYEQYF. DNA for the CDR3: TGTGCCAGCACGCAGGGTTACGAGCAGTACTTC.

CDR3 loop: CASSTGQGSLYEQYF. The CDR3 DNA reads as TGTGCCAGCAGCACGGGACAGGGGAGTCTCTACGAGCAGTACTTC. J is TRBJ2-7 and V is TRBV21-1; the table calls TRBD1, which could not be checked here. TRBV21-1 is assigned pseudogene status. The CDR3 spans 15 residues.

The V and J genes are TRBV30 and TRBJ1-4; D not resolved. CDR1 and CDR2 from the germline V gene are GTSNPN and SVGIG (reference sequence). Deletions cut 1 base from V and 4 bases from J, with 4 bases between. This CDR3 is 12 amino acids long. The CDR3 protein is CAWSGFNEKLFF. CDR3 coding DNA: TGTGCCTGGAGTGGCTTTAATGAAAAACTGTTTTTT.

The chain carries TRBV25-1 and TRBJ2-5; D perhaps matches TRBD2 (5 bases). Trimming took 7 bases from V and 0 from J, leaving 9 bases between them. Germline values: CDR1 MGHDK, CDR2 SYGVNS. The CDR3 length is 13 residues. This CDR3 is CASKDYNQETQYF. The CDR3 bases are TGTGCCAGCAAAGACTATAACCAAGAGACCCAGTACTTC.

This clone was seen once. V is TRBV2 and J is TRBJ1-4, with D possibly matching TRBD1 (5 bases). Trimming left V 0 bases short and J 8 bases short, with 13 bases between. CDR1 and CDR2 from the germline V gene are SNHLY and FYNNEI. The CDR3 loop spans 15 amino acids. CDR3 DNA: TGTGCCAGCAGTGAAGCAGGGGAGAGAAACGAAAAACTGTTTTTT. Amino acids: CASSEAGERNEKLFF. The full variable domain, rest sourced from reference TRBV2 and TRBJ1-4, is EPEVTQTPSHQVTQMGQEVILRCVPISNHLYFYWYRQILGQKVEFLVSFYNNEISEKSEIFDDQFSVERPDGSNFTLKIRSTKLEDSAMYFCASSEAGERNEKLFFGSGTQLSVL.

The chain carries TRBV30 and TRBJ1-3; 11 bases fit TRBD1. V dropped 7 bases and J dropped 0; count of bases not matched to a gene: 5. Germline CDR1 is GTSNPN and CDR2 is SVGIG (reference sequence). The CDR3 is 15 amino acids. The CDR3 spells CASGQGGSSGNTIYF. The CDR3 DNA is TGTGCCTCGGGACAGGGGGGCAGCTCTGGAAACACCATATATTTT.

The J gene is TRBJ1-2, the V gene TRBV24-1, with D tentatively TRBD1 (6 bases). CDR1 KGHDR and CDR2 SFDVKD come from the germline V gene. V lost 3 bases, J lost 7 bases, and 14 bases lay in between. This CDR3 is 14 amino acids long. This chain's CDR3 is CATSDPTGSSGYTF. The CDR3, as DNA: TGTGCCACCAGTGATCCCACAGGGTCTAGTGGCTACACCTTC.

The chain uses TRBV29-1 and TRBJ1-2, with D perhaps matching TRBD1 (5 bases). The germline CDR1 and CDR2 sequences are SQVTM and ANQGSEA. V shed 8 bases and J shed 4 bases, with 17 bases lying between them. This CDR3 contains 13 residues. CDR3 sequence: CSPPRREIYGYTF. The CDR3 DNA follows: TGCAGCCCCCCCCGCAGGGAGATCTATGGCTACACCTTC. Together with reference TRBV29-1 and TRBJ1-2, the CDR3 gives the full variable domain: SAVISQKPSRDICQRGTSLTIQCQVDSQVTMMFWYRQQPGQSLTLIATANQGSEATYESGFVIDKFPISRPNLTFSTLTVSNMSPEDSSIYLCSPPRREIYGYTFGSGTRLTVV.